These 30 T cell receptor beta chains share one sample of origin, sequenced in a study of brain T cells in children with intractable seizures. Time point defined: blood from clinic visit 5 months post-surgery; TSC patient then seizure free. Repertoires were generated with immunoSEQ multiplex PCR, while TCRdb's copy carries only in-frame clones and drops some. The sample has about 340,000 clones, about 93% seen once. The sample consisted of peripheral blood, taken roughly 5 months after surgery. The source is a boy under three years old with tuberous sclerosis and intractable seizures.

The chain employs TRBV19 and TRBJ2-3; 14 nucleotides agree with TRBD2. The germline gives CDR1 LNHDA, CDR2 SQIVND (reference sequence). CDR3 length: 15 residues. J lost 6 bases, V lost 7 bases, and 6 bases had no gene match. The chain's CDR3 is CASNPGLAGVDTQYF. As DNA, the CDR3 is TGTGCCAGTAATCCGGGACTAGCGGGAGTGGATACGCAGTATTTT.

The rearrangement links TRBV7-6 to TRBJ2-2; 8 nucleotides line up with TRBD1. There are 19 residues in the CDR3. J gave up 5 bases and V 6 bases, and 20 bases lay outside the gene matches. Germline assignment: CDR1 SGHVS and CDR2 FNYEAQ. CDR3 nucleotides: TGTGCCAGCAGGCGAGGGACAGGATTTTCCCCCTTCGGTACCGGGGAGCTGTTTTTT. It encodes CASRRGTGFSPFGTGELFF.

V usage is TRBV19 and J usage is TRBJ2-1; 13 nucleotides align to TRBD2. This CDR3 region has 18 residues. In germline, CDR1 is LNHDA, CDR2 SQIVND (reference sequence). V lost 5 bases, J lost 1 base, and 8 bases stayed unmatched. The DNA of the CDR3 is TGTGCCAGTAGTCCGTTAAAGGGACTAGCGGGATCCTACAATGAGCAGTTCTTC. It encodes CASSPLKGLAGSYNEQFF.

The chain couples TRBV27 to TRBJ2-1; no clear D gene. Germline CDR1 reads MNHEY; CDR2 reads SMNVEV (reference sequence). The CDR3 contains 13 residues. V was clipped by 6 bases and J by 4 bases, with 10 bases between them. The CDR3 region is CASSAVGYNEQFF. The CDR3 DNA is TGTGCCAGCAGCGCCGTTGGGTACAATGAGCAGTTCTTC.

V and J are TRBV19 and TRBJ2-1, with 7 bases that match TRBD2. With 7 bases clipped from V and 8 bases from J, the junction kept 11 bases outside the gene matches. The CDR3 runs 14 residues. The germline V gene has CDR1 LNHDA and CDR2 SQIVND (reference sequence). CDR3 region: CASMRTSAVDEQFF. The CDR3 nucleotides read TGTGCCAGTATGAGGACTAGTGCTGTCGATGAGCAGTTCTTC.

The rearrangement joins TRBV7-2 to TRBJ2-2; 11 nucleotides line up with TRBD2. The CDR3 totals 17 residues. Germline V gene lookup returns CDR1 SGHTA and CDR2 FQGNSA. J was trimmed by 4 bases and V by 0 bases; bases with no gene match: 4. CDR3 sequence: CASSLALAGVRTGELFF. In nucleotides, the CDR3 is TGTGCCAGCAGCTTAGCACTAGCGGGAGTCCGCACCGGGGAGCTGTTTTTT.

The sample holds one count of this clone. The chain couples TRBV7-8 to TRBJ1-1, with D tentatively TRBD1 (5 bases). The germline V and J ends were trimmed by 7 bases and 7 bases, with 16 bases remaining between them. CDR1 and CDR2 (germline): SGHVS, FQNEAQ. There are 13 residues in the CDR3. This chain's CDR3 is CASTPDMEGEAFF. CDR3 DNA sequence: TGTGCCAGCACCCCGGACATGGAGGGTGAAGCTTTCTTT.

The rearrangement joins TRBV13 to TRBJ2-2; D is unresolved. Trimming left V 5 bases short and J 7 bases short, with 11 bases between. From germline, CDR1 is PRHDT and CDR2 FYEKMQ (reference sequence). The CDR3 covers 13 residues. This chain's CDR3 is CASSPQVGGELFF. The CDR3 bases are TGTGCCAGCAGCCCCCAGGTGGGCGGGGAGCTGTTTTTT.

The chain combines TRBV6-1 with TRBJ1-1; D gene uncertain. Germline V lookup: CDR1 MNHNS, CDR2 SASEGT. CDR3 length: 11 residues. V lost 3 bases, J lost 10 bases, and 9 bases lay in between. The CDR3 loop is CASSDEGGAFF. CDR3 DNA: TGTGCCAGCAGTGATGAGGGTGGAGCTTTCTTT.

V is TRBV6-5 and J is TRBJ1-6; 7 bases are a match to TRBD1. Germline-derived CDR1 and CDR2 are MNHEY and SVGAGI. With 6 bases clipped from V and 7 bases from J, the junction kept 6 bases outside the gene matches. The CDR3 covers 14 residues. In DNA, the CDR3 is TGTGCCAGCAGGACAGGGAGGGACAATTCACCCCTCCACTTT. Encoded protein: CASRTGRDNSPLHF.

The rearrangement joins TRBV30 to TRBJ1-2, with D unresolved. Germline values: CDR1 GTSNPN, CDR2 SVGIG (reference sequence). The CDR3 is 13 amino acids. V was shortened by 4 bases and J by 4 bases, with 13 bases between the two germline ends. CDR3 in DNA: TGTGCCTGGATCCCTCGGGTGCCCTATGGCTACACCTTC. Its protein is CAWIPRVPYGYTF.

This chain connects TRBV7-9 to TRBJ1-1; 11 bases line up with TRBD1. Per the germline V gene, CDR1 is SEHNR and CDR2 is FQNEAQ (reference sequence). CDR3 length equals 14 residues. With V trimmed by 5 bases and J by 4 bases, 3 bases remained unmatched. The CDR3 bases are TGTGCCAGCAGCCCCGGGACAGGGGGCACTGAAGCTTTCTTT. This sequence encodes CASSPGTGGTEAFF.

The chain employs TRBV5-1 and TRBJ2-3, with a weak D call TRBD1 (7 bases). There are 17 residues in the CDR3. Trimming removed 4 bases at V and 3 bases at J, with 21 bases between. Per the germline V gene, CDR1 is SGHRS and CDR2 is YFSETQ. The CDR3 protein is CASSPVGGGRGTDTQYF. CDR3 bases: TGCGCCAGCAGCCCGGTCGGGGGTGGCAGGGGGACAGATACGCAGTATTTT.

This clone was counted once. The gene calls are TRBV5-1 and TRBJ1-1; tentative D call: TRBD1 (5 bases). Deletions cut 0 bases from V and 2 bases from J, with 14 bases between. In germline, CDR1 is SGHRS, CDR2 YFSETQ. The CDR3 runs 16 residues. CDR3 sequence: CASSLVYGRDNTEAFF. The CDR3 DNA sequence: TGCGCCAGCAGCTTGGTTTATGGCAGGGATAACACTGAAGCTTTCTTT. The full variable domain, completed using reference TRBV5-1 and TRBJ1-1, is KAGVTQTPRYLIKTRGQQVTLSCSPISGHRSVSWYQQTPGQGLQFLFEYFSETQRNKGNFPGRFSGRQFSNSRSEMNVSTLELGDSALYLCASSLVYGRDNTEAFFGQGTRLTVV.

The J gene is TRBJ2-2, the V gene TRBV7-8, with D unclear. V shed 1 base and J shed 6 bases, with 12 bases lying between them. Germline V gives CDR1 SGHVS, CDR2 FQNEAQ. CDR3 size: 15 residues. The CDR3 region has the DNA TGTGCCAGCAGCTTAGAGATTCGGGCAGCCGGGGAGCTGTTTTTT. Encoded protein: CASSLEIRAAGELFF. The whole variable domain, remainder taken from reference TRBV7-8 and TRBJ2-2, is GAGVSQSPRYKVAKRGQDVALRCDPISGHVSLFWYQQALGQGPEFLTYFQNEAQLDKSGLPSDRFFAERPEGSVSTLKIQRTQQEDSAVYLCASSLEIRAAGELFFGEGSRLTVL.

This chain links TRBV12-5 with TRBJ2-1; perhaps TRBD1 as D (6 bases). Germline CDR1 LGHNT, CDR2 FRNRAP. V gave up 6 bases and J gave up 3 bases, with 15 bases separating them. The CDR3 loop spans 15 amino acids. The CDR3 loop reads CASGWPGQYYNEQFF. The CDR3 DNA is TGTGCTAGTGGCTGGCCTGGACAGTACTACAATGAGCAGTTCTTC.

This rearrangement joins TRBV14 to TRBJ2-7; maybe TRBD1 (6 bases). CDR3 length: 15 residues. Looked up from germline, CDR1 is SGHDN and CDR2 is FVKESK. V was clipped by 3 bases and J by 2 bases, with 14 bases between them. The CDR3 spells CASSHSQGIAYEQYF. The CDR3 DNA is TGTGCCAGCAGCCATAGCCAGGGGATCGCCTACGAGCAGTACTTC.

The chain joins TRBV27 to TRBJ1-4, with a tentative D call TRBD1 (5 bases). Looked up from germline, CDR1 is MNHEY and CDR2 is SMNVEV (reference sequence). The CDR3 is made up of 12 amino acids. V dropped 6 bases and J dropped 6 bases, with 8 bases sitting between them. The CDR3 region has the DNA TGTGCCAGCAGGGGACTTGATGAAAAACTGTTTTTT. It specifies CASRGLDEKLFF.

This rearrangement joins TRBV5-1 to TRBJ1-1, with 8 bases identical to TRBD1. CDR1 is SGHRS and CDR2 is YFSETQ in the germline V gene. V trimming: 4 bases; J trimming: 1 base; junction bases outside the gene matches: 3. The CDR3 covers 14 residues. The CDR3 loop reads CASSVGTGNTEAFF. The CDR3 DNA reads as TGCGCCAGCAGCGTCGGGACAGGGAACACTGAAGCTTTCTTT.

Comment on this clone: This sample includes further DNA sequences coding for the same CDR3. The chain links TRBV27 to TRBJ2-7; tentative D call: TRBD1 (5 bases). The CDR3 extends over 13 amino acids. Germline V lookup: CDR1 MNHEY, CDR2 SMNVEV (reference sequence). Trimming removed 3 bases from V and 0 bases from J, with 6 bases in between. The CDR3 coding sequence is TGTGCCAGCAGTTTTAGGGGCTCCTACGAGCAGTACTTC. It translates to CASSFRGSYEQYF.

The chain couples TRBV7-9 to TRBJ2-1; perhaps TRBD1 as D (7 bases). The germline V gene has CDR1 SEHNR and CDR2 FQNEAQ (reference sequence). The CDR3 runs 15 residues. V lost 6 bases, J lost 0 bases, and 12 bases lay in between. The CDR3 nucleotides read TGTGCCAGCAGTCCAGGGGGGAGCTCCTACAATGAGCAGTTCTTC. This gives the protein CASSPGGSSYNEQFF.

This clone appeared once. The V call is TRBV7-9, the J call TRBJ2-1; the D gene could be TRBD1 or TRBD2 (5 bases each). The CDR3 length is 13 residues. Between the trimmed V and J ends, which lost 6 bases and 15 bases, there was a span of 21 bases. Germline assignment: CDR1 SEHNR and CDR2 FQNEAQ (reference sequence). The CDR3 nucleotides are TGTGCCAGCAGTCCGCCCCCGGGACGAGGGTGGTTCTTC. This codes for CASSPPPGRGWFF.

The chain uses TRBV18 and TRBJ1-1; D not resolved. The CDR3 has 17 residues. V was pared by 2 bases and J by 2 bases, with 18 bases between. The germline CDR1 and CDR2 sequences are KGHSH and LQKENI. CDR3 sequence (DNA): TGTGCCAGCTCACCAGGTCGATATACAGCCCGTAACACTGAAGCTTTCTTT. The encoded protein is CASSPGRYTARNTEAFF. Looking up the rest from reference TRBV18 and TRBJ1-1 gives the full variable domain: NAGVMQNPRHLVRRRGQEARLRCSPMKGHSHVYWYRQLPEEGLKFMVYLQKENIIDESGMPKERFSAEFPKEGPSILRIQQVVRGDSAAYFCASSPGRYTARNTEAFFGQGTRLTVV.

This chain uses TRBV20-1 with TRBJ1-2; D gene uncertain. The length of the CDR3 is 11 residues. Trimming removed 5 bases at V and 8 bases at J, with 12 bases between. CDR1 DFQATT and CDR2 SNEGSKA come from the germline V gene (reference sequence). The chain's CDR3 is CSASSAGGYTF. The CDR3 DNA is TGCAGTGCTTCCTCAGCGGGAGGCTACACCTTC.

The gene calls are TRBV10-3 and TRBJ1-1, with D maybe TRBD1 (6 bases). The V end lost 3 bases, the J end lost 7 bases, and 12 bases lay between the germline ends. In germline, CDR1 is ENHRY, CDR2 SYGVKD. This CDR3 contains 13 residues. The CDR3 DNA sequence: TGTGCCATCAGTGATTGGGGGCAAGGTGAAGCTTTCTTT. It encodes CAISDWGQGEAFF.

This chain links TRBV7-6 with TRBJ2-7; 8 nucleotides align to TRBD2. Germline trimming cut 7 bases from V and 3 bases from J; bases unmatched to any gene: 29. The CDR3 totals 21 residues. Germline values: CDR1 SGHVS, CDR2 FNYEAQ. Here the CDR3 reads CASTQNTRGVAGPIRNYEQYF. CDR3 bases: TGTGCCAGCACCCAGAACACCCGGGGGGTAGCGGGACCCATCCGTAACTACGAGCAGTACTTC. The variable domain in full, completed from reference TRBV7-6 and TRBJ2-7, reads GAGVSQSPRYKVTKRGQDVALRCDPISGHVSLYWYRQALGQGPEFLTYFNYEAQQDKSGLPNDRFSAERPEGSISTLTIQRTEQRDSAMYRCASTQNTRGVAGPIRNYEQYFGPGTRLTVT.

The chain combines TRBV5-6 with TRBJ2-7; D perhaps matches TRBD1 (6 bases). This CDR3 has 14 residues. The germline V gene encodes CDR1 SGHDT and CDR2 YYEEEE. The V end was cut by 7 bases, the J end by 4 bases, with 18 bases between. The CDR3 region is CASAPGQGNYEQYF. The CDR3 nucleotides read TGTGCCAGCGCTCCGGGACAAGGAAATTACGAGCAGTACTTC.

V gene TRBV19 combines with J gene TRBJ2-1, with a possible D match to TRBD2 (6 bases). V gave up 3 bases and J gave up 0 bases, with 18 bases separating them. Germline loops: CDR1 LNHDA, CDR2 SQIVND (reference sequence). The CDR3 has 18 amino acids. CDR3 sequence (DNA): TGTGCCAGTAGTATCCAGATCACCCGGGGGAGCTCCTACAATGAGCAGTTCTTC. Protein sequence: CASSIQITRGSSYNEQFF.

The chain is built from TRBV5-8 and TRBJ2-3; no clear D gene. V lost 0 bases to trimming and J lost 0 bases, with 8 bases between them. Germline values: CDR1 SGHTS, CDR2 YDEGEE. The CDR3 runs 15 residues. CDR3 DNA sequence: TGTGCCAGCAGCTTGGGACTCGATAGCACAGATACGCAGTATTTT. It encodes CASSLGLDSTDTQYF.

The chain combines TRBV6-6 with TRBJ2-5; TRBD1 matches at 10 bases. Per germline, CDR1 MNHNY and CDR2 SVGAGI (reference sequence). The V and J ends lost 5 bases and 1 base, in that order; junction bases with no gene match: 10. The CDR3 covers 17 residues. The DNA of the CDR3 is TGTGCCAGCAGTCCTCCCGGGACAGGGGACCCCCAAGAGACCCAGTACTTC. This translates into CASSPPGTGDPQETQYF.